This TCR beta chain was identified in a study of blood T cell repertoires in COVID-19. Looking at the study overall: Samples representing acute and convalescent COVID-19 were sourced from the United States, Italy and Spain. The cDNA or gDNA used as material had been derived from T cells, B-cell-depleted T cells, or PBMCs.

Those enrolled in Seattle joined during active infection and were followed longitudinally afterward. Trimming took off 3 bases at V and 2 bases at J, with 8 bases between the two ends. The CDR3 loop spans 13 amino acids. CDR1 and CDR2 (germline): SGHRS, YFSETQ. Sequencing used immunoSEQ multiplex PCR; TCRdb keeps in-frame clones, though not all of them. This table has almost 90,000 clones, less than 95% appearing once. The material sequenced was peripheral blood. This receptor was identified in a man in his late teens or twenties with COVID-19, enrolled during active disease. The chain joins TRBV5-1 to TRBJ1-2; tentative D call: TRBD1 (6 bases). The CDR3 DNA reads TGCGCCAGCAGCTCCACAGGGAACTATGGCTACACCTTC. Translating it yields CASSSTGNYGYTF.